Listed below are T cell receptor beta chains from one sample, sequenced in a study of OX40 agonist ivuxolimab in advanced cancers. Method: immunoSEQ multiplex PCR; TCRdb's copy keeps in-frame clones and lacks some. This table has fewer than 70,000 clones, more than 75% appearing once. The sample here was CD4+ or CD8+ T cells sorted from blood, taken in a trial of the OX40 agonist ivuxolimab. The receptors originated from an adult with an advanced solid tumor such as melanoma, head and neck, liver or kidney cancer. CDR3s include the opening cysteine and the closing phenylalanine or tryptophan. The D gene is left open where the match is weak. Not all rows give a size; the values are once, few, many and, for expanded clones, a class.

j_call: TRBJ1-1; d_call: TRBD1; v_call: TRBV7-3; clone_size: -; cdr3_nt: TGTGCCAGCAGCCTAACGGGGACAGGGGCCACTGAAGCTTTCTTT; cdr3_aa: CASSLTGTGATEAFF
j_call: TRBJ2-1; d_call: TRBD2; v_call: TRBV7-8; clone_size: -; cdr3_nt: TGTGCCAGCAGCTTAGATCGGGGGGGCCACAATGAGCAGTTCTTC; cdr3_aa: CASSLDRGGHNEQFF
j_call: TRBJ1-2; d_call: -; v_call: TRBV27; clone_size: -; cdr3_nt: TGTGCCAGCAGTTTAAAGGGGTACTATGGCTACACCTTC; cdr3_aa: CASSLKGYYGYTF
j_call: TRBJ2-3; d_call: TRBD2; v_call: TRBV5-1; clone_size: -; cdr3_nt: TGCGCCAGCAGCTCTGGGACTAGCGGAACCCACTTGCAGTTTTTT; cdr3_aa: CASSSGTSGTHLQFF
j_call: TRBJ2-3; d_call: TRBD2; v_call: TRBV5-1; clone_size: -; cdr3_nt: TGCGCCAGCAGCTTGAGGGGACTAGCGGGAGTCAATTTACGAGATACGCAGTATTTT; cdr3_aa: CASSLRGLAGVNLRDTQYF
j_call: TRBJ2-1; d_call: TRBD2; v_call: TRBV7-2; clone_size: -; cdr3_nt: TGTGCCAGCAGCTCAAGCCTAGCGGGGGGATACAATGAGCAGTTCTTC; cdr3_aa: CASSSSLAGGYNEQFF
j_call: TRBJ2-1; d_call: -; v_call: TRBV6-1; clone_size: -; cdr3_nt: TGTGCCAGCAGTGGAGGGACTGGCTCCTACAATGAGCAGTTCTTC; cdr3_aa: CASSGGTGSYNEQFF
j_call: TRBJ1-1; d_call: -; v_call: TRBV5-1; clone_size: -; cdr3_nt: TGCGCCAGCAGCTTGGCCTTGGGCGGCGGGACTGAAGCTTTCTTT; cdr3_aa: CASSLALGGGTEAFF
j_call: TRBJ1-6; d_call: -; v_call: TRBV6-5; clone_size: -; cdr3_nt: TGTGCCATTCGGACAGCGAATTCACCCCTCCACTTT; cdr3_aa: CAIRTANSPLHF
j_call: TRBJ2-3; d_call: -; v_call: TRBV5-1; clone_size: once; cdr3_nt: TGCGCCAGCAGCTTGTTGGCGGGCAGCACAGATACGCAGTATTTT; cdr3_aa: CASSLLAGSTDTQYF
j_call: TRBJ1-2; d_call: -; v_call: TRBV27; clone_size: -; cdr3_nt: TGTGCCAGCGGTTTGGCGGGGGCGCGGTATGGCTACACCTTC; cdr3_aa: CASGLAGARYGYTF
j_call: TRBJ1-6; d_call: TRBD1; v_call: TRBV28; clone_size: few; cdr3_nt: TGTGCCAGCAGTCCGCCGGACAGGGGACATTCACCCCTCCACTTT; cdr3_aa: CASSPPDRGHSPLHF
j_call: TRBJ2-7; d_call: TRBD1; v_call: TRBV6-6; clone_size: -; cdr3_nt: TGTGCCAGCAGTTACGGGACAGGGCGCTCCTACGAGCAGTACTTC; cdr3_aa: CASSYGTGRSYEQYF
j_call: TRBJ1-6; d_call: -; v_call: TRBV7-2; clone_size: few; cdr3_nt: TGTGCCAGCGGACTTTTTAATTCACCCCTCCACTTT; cdr3_aa: CASGLFNSPLHF
j_call: TRBJ1-1; d_call: -; v_call: TRBV19; clone_size: -; cdr3_nt: TGTGCCAGTAGTATCAGAGGGACTTCTGCCACTGAAGCTTTCTTT; cdr3_aa: CASSIRGTSATEAFF
j_call: TRBJ2-7; d_call: TRBD2; v_call: TRBV4-2; clone_size: -; cdr3_nt: TGTGCCAGCAGCCCTTTAGCGGGAAGTCTCATCGAGCAGTACTTC; cdr3_aa: CASSPLAGSLIEQYF
j_call: TRBJ1-1; d_call: TRBD1; v_call: TRBV19; clone_size: -; cdr3_nt: TGTGCCAGTAGTACGGGACAGGGATTAGCTTTCTTT; cdr3_aa: CASSTGQGLAFF
j_call: TRBJ1-6; d_call: -; v_call: TRBV4-2; clone_size: -; cdr3_nt: TGTGCCAGCAGCCAAACCCAGGGTAATTCACCCCTCCACTTT; cdr3_aa: CASSQTQGNSPLHF
j_call: TRBJ1-5; d_call: TRBD1; v_call: TRBV19; clone_size: -; cdr3_nt: TGTGCCAGTAGTCCGGGACAGGGTCGTCAGCCCCAGCATTTT; cdr3_aa: CASSPGQGRQPQHF
j_call: TRBJ1-1; d_call: TRBD1; v_call: TRBV18; clone_size: -; cdr3_nt: TGTGCCAGCAGGGACAGGGTAGGGTACACTGAAGCTTTCTTT; cdr3_aa: CASRDRVGYTEAFF
j_call: TRBJ1-2; d_call: -; v_call: TRBV4-1; clone_size: medium-sized; cdr3_nt: TGCGCCAGCAGCCAAGAGCAGGGAGGCTATGGCTACACCTTC; cdr3_aa: CASSQEQGGYGYTF
j_call: TRBJ1-2; d_call: -; v_call: TRBV7-6; clone_size: -; cdr3_nt: TGTGCCAGCAGCTTAGCGCCGGCTGACTCTGGCTACACCTTC; cdr3_aa: CASSLAPADSGYTF